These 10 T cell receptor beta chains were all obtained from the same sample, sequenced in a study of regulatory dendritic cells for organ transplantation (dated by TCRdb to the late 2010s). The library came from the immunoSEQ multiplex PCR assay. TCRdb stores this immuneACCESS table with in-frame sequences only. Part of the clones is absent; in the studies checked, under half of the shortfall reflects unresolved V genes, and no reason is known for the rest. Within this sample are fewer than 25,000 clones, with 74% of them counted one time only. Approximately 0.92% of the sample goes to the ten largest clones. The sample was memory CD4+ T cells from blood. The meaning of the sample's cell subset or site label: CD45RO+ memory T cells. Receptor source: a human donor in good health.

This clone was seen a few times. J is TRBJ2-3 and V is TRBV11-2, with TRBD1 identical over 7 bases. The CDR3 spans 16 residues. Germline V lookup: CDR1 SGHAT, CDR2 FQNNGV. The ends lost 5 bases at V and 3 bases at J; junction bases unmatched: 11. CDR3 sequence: CASSARRQGRTDTQYF. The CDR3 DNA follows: TGTGCCAGCAGCGCCCGAAGACAGGGAAGAACAGATACGCAGTATTTT.

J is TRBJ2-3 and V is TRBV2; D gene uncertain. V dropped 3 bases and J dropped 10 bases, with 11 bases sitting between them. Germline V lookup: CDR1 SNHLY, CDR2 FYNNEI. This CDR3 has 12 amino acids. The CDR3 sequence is CASSDTSNAQYF. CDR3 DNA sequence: TGTGCCAGCAGTGACACGTCTAACGCGCAGTATTTT. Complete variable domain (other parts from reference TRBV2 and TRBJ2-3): EPEVTQTPSHQVTQMGQEVILRCVPISNHLYFYWYRQILGQKVEFLVSFYNNEISEKSEIFDDQFSVERPDGSNFTLKIRSTKLEDSAMYFCASSDTSNAQYFGPGTRLTVL.

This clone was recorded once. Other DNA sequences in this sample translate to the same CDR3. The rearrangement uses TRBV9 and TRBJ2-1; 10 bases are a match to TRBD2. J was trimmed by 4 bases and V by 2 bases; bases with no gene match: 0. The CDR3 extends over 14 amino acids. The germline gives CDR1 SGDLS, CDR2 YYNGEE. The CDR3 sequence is CASSVSGGYNEQFF. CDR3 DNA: TGTGCCAGCAGCGTTAGCGGGGGGTACAATGAGCAGTTCTTC.

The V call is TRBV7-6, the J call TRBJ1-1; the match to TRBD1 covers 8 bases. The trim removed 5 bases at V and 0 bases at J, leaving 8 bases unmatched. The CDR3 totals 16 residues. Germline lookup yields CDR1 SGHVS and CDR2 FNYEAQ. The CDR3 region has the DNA TGTGCCAGCAGCGAACGCAGGGGGCGCATGAACACTGAAGCTTTCTTT. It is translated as CASSERRGRMNTEAFF.

The CDR3 DNA is TGCGCCAGCAGTGAGGCGGGCGGGGTCTCGGCTGAAGCTTTCTTT. Amino acids: CASSEAGGVSAEAFF. The chain couples TRBV10-2 to TRBJ1-1; D is ambiguous. The germline CDR1 and CDR2 sequences are WSHSY and SAAADI. The V end was cut by 2 bases, the J end by 6 bases, with 16 bases between. The CDR3 sequence is 15 residues long.

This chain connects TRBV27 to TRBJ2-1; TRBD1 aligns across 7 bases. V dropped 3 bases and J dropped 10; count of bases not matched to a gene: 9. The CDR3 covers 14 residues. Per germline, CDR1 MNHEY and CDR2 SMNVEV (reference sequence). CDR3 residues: CASSLGTVVGEQFF. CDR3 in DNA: TGTGCCAGCAGTTTGGGGACAGTGGTAGGGGAGCAGTTCTTC.

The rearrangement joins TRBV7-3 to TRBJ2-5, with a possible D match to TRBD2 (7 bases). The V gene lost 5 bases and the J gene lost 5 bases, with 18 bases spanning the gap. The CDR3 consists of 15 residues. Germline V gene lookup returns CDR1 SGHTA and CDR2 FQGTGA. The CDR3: CASSLEAGARETQYF. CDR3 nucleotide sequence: TGTGCCAGCAGCCTGGAGGCGGGGGCCCGGGAGACCCAGTACTTC.

Written as DNA, the CDR3 is TGTGCCAGCAGCCGGGGGGGGACGAACACCGGGGAGCTGTTTTTT. Translation: CASSRGGTNTGELFF. This chain joins TRBV7-2 and TRBJ2-2; 8 bases line up with TRBD2. Germline V gene sequence: CDR1 SGHTA, CDR2 FQGNSA. V lost 5 bases and J lost 0; bases outside the gene matches: 2. The length of the CDR3 is 15 residues.

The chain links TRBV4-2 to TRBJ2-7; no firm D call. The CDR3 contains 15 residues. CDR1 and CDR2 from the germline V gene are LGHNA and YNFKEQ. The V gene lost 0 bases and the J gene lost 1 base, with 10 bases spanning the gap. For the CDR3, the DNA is TGTGCCAGCAGCCAAGATCCCCAGGCGTCCTACGAGCAGTACTTC. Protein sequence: CASSQDPQASYEQYF.

CDR3 DNA: TGCGCCAGCACCCCCGAGGCCTCGACTTACACAGATACGCAGTATTTT. Amino acid sequence: CASTPEASTYTDTQYF. V usage is TRBV5-1 and J usage is TRBJ2-3; D unresolved. The V gene lost 6 bases and the J gene lost 2 bases, with 19 bases spanning the gap. This CDR3 comprises 16 residues. The germline gives CDR1 SGHRS, CDR2 YFSETQ.